These T cell receptor beta chains were read from a single sample in a study of CD8 T cells in Susac syndrome. TCRdb redid the calling of the immunoSEQ multiplex PCR reads with MiXCR, one entry per CDR3 protein. The sample records over 95,000 distinct CDR3 sequences, 85% to 95% being singletons. The sequenced sample consisted of CD8+ T cells from PBMCs. These receptors originate from a human donor in good health. CDR3s include the opening cysteine and the closing phenylalanine or tryptophan. Each record gives: J gene, D gene, clone size, V gene, CDR3 protein, CDR3 DNA. The D gene is left open where the match is weak. The size field is filled for only some rows; it gives once, few, many or a size class.

j_gene: TRBJ1-1
d_gene: -
abundance: -
v_gene: TRBV10-3
CDR3aa: CAIRSGGLNIGEAFF
CDR3nt: TGTGCCATCCGGTCGGGGGGCCTTAACATTGGTGAAGCTTTCTTT

j_gene: TRBJ1-1
d_gene: -
abundance: -
v_gene: TRBV3-1
CDR3aa: CASSQPLQGNTEAFF
CDR3nt: TGTGCCAGCAGCCAACCACTACAGGGGAACACTGAAGCTTTCTTT

j_gene: TRBJ2-7
d_gene: TRBD1
abundance: once
v_gene: TRBV6-5
CDR3aa: CASRSTGTGYEQYF
CDR3nt: TGTGCCAGCAGGTCAACCGGGACAGGCTACGAGCAGTACTTC

j_gene: TRBJ2-1
d_gene: -
abundance: -
v_gene: TRBV10-2
CDR3aa: CASSEPTHLEDEQFF
CDR3nt: TGCGCCAGCAGTGAGCCGACCCACCTGGAGGATGAGCAGTTCTTC

j_gene: TRBJ1-6
d_gene: -
abundance: -
v_gene: TRBV6-5
CDR3aa: CASRVGRDNSPLHF
CDR3nt: TGTGCCAGCAGAGTGGGAAGAGATAATTCACCCCTCCACTTT

j_gene: TRBJ2-3
d_gene: -
abundance: -
v_gene: TRBV29-1
CDR3aa: CSVAGSVTDTQYF
CDR3nt: TGCAGCGTTGCAGGATCGGTCACAGATACGCAGTATTTT

j_gene: TRBJ1-1
d_gene: -
abundance: once
v_gene: TRBV5-1
CDR3aa: CASSFTGDPMMAEAFF
CDR3nt: TGCGCCAGCAGCTTTACGGGGGACCCTATGATGGCTGAAGCTTTCTTT

j_gene: TRBJ1-2
d_gene: -
abundance: once
v_gene: TRBV7-2
CDR3aa: CASSLANPYGYTF
CDR3nt: TGTGCCAGCAGCTTAGCGAACCCCTATGGCTACACCTTC

j_gene: TRBJ1-6
d_gene: TRBD1
abundance: -
v_gene: TRBV30
CDR3aa: CASTGQANSPLHF
CDR3nt: TGTGCCTCTACGGGACAGGCTAATTCACCCCTCCACTTT

j_gene: TRBJ2-7
d_gene: TRBD2
abundance: -
v_gene: TRBV20-1
CDR3aa: CSAIAGGGYEQYF
CDR3nt: TGCAGTGCTATAGCGGGAGGGGGCTACGAGCAGTACTTC

j_gene: TRBJ1-4
d_gene: -
abundance: -
v_gene: TRBV13
CDR3aa: CASSLTQGINEKLFF
CDR3nt: TGTGCCAGCAGCCTTACTCAGGGGATTAATGAAAAACTGTTTTTT

j_gene: TRBJ2-2
d_gene: -
abundance: -
v_gene: TRBV4-3
CDR3aa: CASSQDRSSVTGELFF
CDR3nt: TGCGCCAGCAGCCAAGATCGGAGTTCAGTCACCGGGGAGCTGTTTTTT

j_gene: TRBJ2-2
d_gene: -
abundance: -
v_gene: TRBV14
CDR3aa: CASSLTGRTHTGELFF
CDR3nt: TGTGCCAGCAGCCTGACCGGGAGAACACATACCGGGGAGCTGTTTTTT

j_gene: TRBJ2-5
d_gene: -
abundance: -
v_gene: TRBV7-9
CDR3aa: CASSLERSQETQYF
CDR3nt: TGTGCCAGCAGCTTAGAGCGGTCCCAAGAGACCCAGTACTTC

j_gene: TRBJ1-1
d_gene: -
abundance: -
v_gene: TRBV12-3/TRBV12-4
CDR3aa: CASSPSDSNTEAFF
CDR3nt: TGTGCCAGCAGCCCCTCTGACAGCAACACTGAAGCTTTCTTT

j_gene: TRBJ2-1
d_gene: -
abundance: once
v_gene: TRBV19
CDR3aa: CASSGLTPSYNEQFF
CDR3nt: TGTGCCAGTAGTGGACTAACCCCCTCCTACAATGAGCAGTTCTTC

j_gene: TRBJ2-7
d_gene: -
abundance: few
v_gene: TRBV7-2
CDR3aa: CASSLTYEQYF
CDR3nt: TGTGCCAGCAGTTTGACCTACGAGCAGTACTTC

j_gene: TRBJ1-2
d_gene: -
abundance: -
v_gene: TRBV29-1
CDR3aa: CSVLDAYGYTF
CDR3nt: TGCAGCGTTCTTGACGCGTATGGCTACACCTTC